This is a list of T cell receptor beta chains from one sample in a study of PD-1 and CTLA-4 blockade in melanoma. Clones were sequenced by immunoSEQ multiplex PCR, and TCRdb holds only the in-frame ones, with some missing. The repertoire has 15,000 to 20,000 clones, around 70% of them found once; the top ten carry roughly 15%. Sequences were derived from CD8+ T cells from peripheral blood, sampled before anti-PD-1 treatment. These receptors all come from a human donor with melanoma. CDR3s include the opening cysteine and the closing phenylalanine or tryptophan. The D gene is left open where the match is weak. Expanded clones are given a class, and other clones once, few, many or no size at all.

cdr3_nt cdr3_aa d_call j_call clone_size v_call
TGTGCCAGCAGTTTGTTGACAGGGGGGACTCACACCGGGGAGCTGTTTTTT CASSLLTGGTHTGELFF TRBD1 TRBJ2-2 NA TRBV27
TGTGCTAGTGGTTTGCCCCGGTATGATACGCAGTATTTT CASGLPRYDTQYF NA TRBJ2-3 NA TRBV12-5
TGTGCCAGCAGCCAAGTCGGAAGGGAAAGGGGTTCGGGGGGCTACACCTTC CASSQVGRERGSGGYTF NA TRBJ1-2 NA TRBV4-2
TGCAGCGTTGTTGGTGGGACTAGCGGGAACGAGCAGTACTTC CSVVGGTSGNEQYF TRBD2 TRBJ2-7 few TRBV29-1
TGTGCCAGCAGTCCAATAGCGGGAGGGGCCGGGGATACGCAGTATTTT CASSPIAGGAGDTQYF TRBD2 TRBJ2-3 NA TRBV27
TGTGCCAGCAGCCAAGTGGGGACTCTCACTGAAGCTTTCTTT CASSQVGTLTEAFF NA TRBJ1-1 few TRBV14
TGTGCCAGCAGTTTTACAGGGGGATACTCCTACGAGCAGTACTTC CASSFTGGYSYEQYF TRBD1 TRBJ2-7 NA TRBV27
TGTGCTAGTGGTTTGGTACGGAGGCGGGAAGGACAGAATGAGCAGTTCTTC CASGLVRRREGQNEQFF NA TRBJ2-1 once TRBV12-5
TGTGCCAGCAGCTATATTAGGGGCGGGAGGGCGTACAATGAGCAGTTCTTC CASSYIRGGRAYNEQFF TRBD2 TRBJ2-1 NA TRBV3-1/TRBV3-2
TGCAGCGTTGATGGACAGGGTCACTACGAGCAGTACTTC CSVDGQGHYEQYF TRBD1 TRBJ2-7 once TRBV29-1
TGTGCCAGCAGCCAAATACCTGGCTACGAGCAGTACTTC CASSQIPGYEQYF NA TRBJ2-7 medium-sized TRBV14
TGTGCCAGCAGCTTAGATCAAGGGTCCTCCTACGAGCAGTACTTC CASSLDQGSSYEQYF NA TRBJ2-7 NA TRBV11-2
TGTGCCTGGAGTGAGGGGGCAGGGGAAGCTTTCTTT CAWSEGAGEAFF TRBD1 TRBJ1-1 NA TRBV30
TGTGCCAGCAGCAAGGGACAGAGCTCCTACAATGAGCAGTTCTTC CASSKGQSSYNEQFF TRBD1 TRBJ2-1 medium-sized TRBV11-2
TGTGCCAGCCTCACCGGGACCTCTGGAAACACCATATATTTT CASLTGTSGNTIYF NA TRBJ1-3 NA TRBV19
TGTGCCAGCACCCCCGAGGGGGACTACGAGCAGTACTTC CASTPEGDYEQYF NA TRBJ2-7 few TRBV5-5
TGTGCCAGTAGTATAGATTCACAGGGGTCAGTCGACTATGGCTACACCTTC CASSIDSQGSVDYGYTF TRBD1 TRBJ1-2 NA TRBV19
TGCGCCAGCAGCTATGGTGAGGCCGCGGGCACTGAAGCTTTCTTT CASSYGEAAGTEAFF NA TRBJ1-1 NA TRBV5-1
TGCGCCAGCCGCCCCGCAGGGGCCTACGAGCAGTACTTC CASRPAGAYEQYF NA TRBJ2-7 few TRBV10-1
TGTGCCAGCACGGGGATGAACACTGAAGCTTTCTTT CASTGMNTEAFF NA TRBJ1-1 NA TRBV12-3/TRBV12-4
TGTGCCAGCAGCCAAGATCGGGGAGGGGATGAAAAACTGTTTTTT CASSQDRGGDEKLFF NA TRBJ1-4 NA TRBV3-1/TRBV3-2
TGTGCCTCCTCCCCCCTAGCGAACTCCTACGAGCAGTACTTC CASSPLANSYEQYF NA TRBJ2-7 few TRBV6-5